Below are 19 T cell receptor beta chains sequenced from a single sample in a study of OX40 agonist ivuxolimab in advanced cancers. Sequenced by immunoSEQ multiplex PCR; TCRdb stores in-frame clones only, minus some. This sample yields about 90,000 clones, of which around 89% are seen a single time; around 7.4% belongs to the top ten. The specimen was CD4+ or CD8+ T cells sorted from blood, collected in a trial of the OX40 agonist ivuxolimab. These receptors were taken from an adult with an advanced solid tumor such as melanoma, head and neck, liver or kidney cancer.

This chain joins TRBV19 and TRBJ1-1; perhaps TRBD1 as D (6 bases). Germline values: CDR1 LNHDA, CDR2 SQIVND (reference sequence). This CDR3 has 13 residues. Trimming removed 9 bases at V and 0 bases at J, with 11 bases between. CDR3 in amino acids: CASHRDLNTEAFF. The CDR3 coding sequence is TGTGCCAGCCACAGGGATTTGAACACTGAAGCTTTCTTT.

The chain links TRBV6-5 to TRBJ2-1; 7 nucleotides agree with TRBD2. V was pared by 0 bases and J by 10 bases, with 9 bases of the junction left unmatched. Germline loops: CDR1 MNHEY, CDR2 SVGAGI. This CDR3 contains 15 residues. The CDR3 protein is CASSYSGRRGLEQFF. For the CDR3, the DNA is TGTGCCAGCAGTTACTCCGGCCGACGGGGACTAGAGCAGTTCTTC.

The J gene is TRBJ2-7, the V gene TRBV6-1, with D tentatively TRBD1 (6 bases). The CDR3 covers 15 residues. The germline V gene has CDR1 MNHNS and CDR2 SASEGT. The ends were cut back, 4 bases at V and 2 bases at J, with 15 bases in the middle. The chain's CDR3 is CASSGRQASPYEQYF. The CDR3 bases are TGTGCCAGCAGTGGGCGACAGGCCTCCCCCTACGAGCAGTACTTC.

The chain recombines TRBV7-9 with TRBJ2-2; 7 bases are a match to TRBD1. From germline, CDR1 is SEHNR and CDR2 FQNEAQ (reference sequence). The ends lost 5 bases at V and 3 bases at J; junction bases unmatched: 3. The CDR3 runs 14 residues. The CDR3 sequence is CASSLDRDTGELFF. The CDR3 coding sequence is TGTGCCAGCAGCCTTGACAGGGACACCGGGGAGCTGTTTTTT.

The gene calls are TRBV2 and TRBJ1-4; 11 nucleotides match TRBD1. CDR1 is SNHLY and CDR2 is FYNNEI in the germline V gene. The CDR3 has 14 residues. The V and J ends lost 5 bases and 6 bases, in that order; junction bases with no gene match: 2. In DNA, the CDR3 is TGTGCCAGCAGTTCGGACAGGGGGCATGAAAAACTGTTTTTT. Translation: CASSSDRGHEKLFF. Filled out from reference TRBV2 and TRBJ1-4, the complete variable domain reads EPEVTQTPSHQVTQMGQEVILRCVPISNHLYFYWYRQILGQKVEFLVSFYNNEISEKSEIFDDQFSVERPDGSNFTLKIRSTKLEDSAMYFCASSSDRGHEKLFFGSGTQLSVL.

The genes are TRBV7-9 and TRBJ2-4; 8 bases agree with TRBD2. Germline V CDR1 and CDR2: SEHNR, FQNEAQ (reference sequence). CDR3 length equals 15 residues. Trimming cost V 5 bases and J 6 bases; bases outside gene matches: 9. Here the CDR3 DNA reads TGTGCCAGCAGCGCCGAGGGGACTAGGCGAAACATTCAGTACTTC. It encodes CASSAEGTRRNIQYF.

This clone was detected once. The rearrangement links TRBV19 to TRBJ1-1; D possibly corresponds to TRBD1 (5 bases). The V gene's germline CDR1 is LNHDA and CDR2 SQIVND (reference sequence). This CDR3 comprises 14 residues. Trimming took 9 bases from V and 5 from J, leaving 19 bases between them. CDR3 nucleotides: TGTGCCAGCACTGAGGGGCCCCACGGAACTGAAGCTTTCTTT. Translation gives CASTEGPHGTEAFF.

The chain combines TRBV7-6 with TRBJ2-3, with a possible D match to TRBD2 (6 bases). V was trimmed by 5 bases and J by 0 bases, leaving 12 bases between them. CDR1 is SGHVS and CDR2 is FNYEAQ in the germline V gene. CDR3 length equals 15 residues. The CDR3 region has the DNA TGTGCCAGCAGCCCTCCGGGACTTAGCACAGATACGCAGTATTTT. It yields the protein CASSPPGLSTDTQYF.

V usage is TRBV5-1 and J usage is TRBJ2-5, with TRBD2 matching 8 bases. V dropped 1 base and J dropped 5; count of bases not matched to a gene: 13. The germline CDR1 and CDR2 sequences are SGHRS and YFSETQ. This CDR3 has 17 residues. Here the CDR3 DNA reads TGCGCCAGCAGCTTGAGGGGGTTGAGCGGGAGTGCGGAGACCCAGTACTTC. It yields the protein CASSLRGLSGSAETQYF.

V gene TRBV11-2 combines with J gene TRBJ2-2, with D perhaps being TRBD1 or TRBD2 (5 bases each). The germline gives CDR1 SGHAT, CDR2 FQNNGV. This CDR3 has 19 amino acids. V was cut by 2 bases and J by 0 bases, with 19 bases left in between. CDR3 nucleotide sequence: TGTGCCAGCAGCTTATTCGGGACGATTACTCAAACGAACACCGGGGAGCTGTTTTTT. Residues: CASSLFGTITQTNTGELFF.

The genes are TRBV5-5 and TRBJ1-2; D is possibly TRBD1 (5 bases). CDR1 is SGHKS, CDR2 YYEKEE, per germline (reference sequence). The ends were cut back, 0 bases at V and 6 bases at J, with 9 bases in the middle. CDR3 length: 13 amino acids. The CDR3 reads CASSLGRGHGYTF. The CDR3 nucleotides are TGTGCCAGCAGCTTGGGTAGGGGCCATGGCTACACCTTC. The full variable domain, with the rest looked up from reference TRBV5-5 and TRBJ1-2, is DAGVTQSPTHLIKTRGQQVTLRCSPISGHKSVSWYQQVLGQGPQFIFQYYEKEERGRGNFPDRFSARQFPNYSSELNVNALLLGDSALYLCASSLGRGHGYTFGSGTRLTVV.

This clone was observed a single time. The chain combines TRBV7-2 with TRBJ2-1, with TRBD2 as a possible D gene (6 bases). This CDR3 region has 13 residues. The germline CDR1 and CDR2 sequences are SGHTA and FQGNSA. Trimming removed 3 bases at V and 7 bases at J, with 10 bases between. The CDR3, as DNA: TGTGCCAGCAGCTTTACGGCGGGGAATGAGCAGTTCTTC. This codes for CASSFTAGNEQFF.

This chain links TRBV10-3 with TRBJ2-7; D tentatively reads TRBD1 or TRBD2 (5 bases each). The CDR3 has 14 amino acids. V was cut by 3 bases and J by 1 base, with 10 bases left in between. Germline loops: CDR1 ENHRY, CDR2 SYGVKD. The CDR3 is CAISEWDGSYEQYF. As DNA, the CDR3 is TGTGCCATCAGTGAATGGGACGGATCCTACGAGCAGTACTTC.

The chain joins TRBV5-4 to TRBJ1-4, with TRBD1 as a possible D gene (5 bases). The V and J ends lost 4 bases and 8 bases respectively, with 18 bases between them. CDR1 SGHNT and CDR2 YYREEE come from the germline V gene (reference sequence). There are 15 residues in the CDR3. CDR3 loop: CASSQEWGEGEKLFF. The CDR3 nucleotides are TGTGCCAGCAGCCAAGAATGGGGCGAAGGAGAAAAACTGTTTTTT. The variable domain in full, completed from reference TRBV5-4 and TRBJ1-4, reads ETGVTQSPTHLIKTRGQQVTLRCSSQSGHNTVSWYQQALGQGPQFIFQYYREEENGRGNFPPRFSGLQFPNYSSELNVNALELDDSALYLCASSQEWGEGEKLFFGSGTQLSVL.

V gene TRBV27 combines with J gene TRBJ2-7; 9 nucleotides line up with TRBD1. The CDR3 is 16 amino acids. V was pared by 1 base and J by 5 bases, with 9 bases of the junction left unmatched. Per germline, CDR1 MNHEY and CDR2 SMNVEV (reference sequence). The CDR3 sequence: CASSLFSRTGVDEQYF. The CDR3 coding sequence is TGTGCCAGCAGTTTATTTAGTCGGACAGGGGTCGACGAGCAGTACTTC.

The V gene is TRBV7-9, the J gene TRBJ1-3, with D hard to call. Between the trimmed V and J ends, which lost 5 bases and 0 bases, there was a span of 14 bases. The CDR3 consists of 16 residues. CDR1 and CDR2 from the germline V gene are SEHNR and FQNEAQ (reference sequence). The CDR3, as DNA: TGTGCCAGCAGCCCCTTCAACAGCCTCTCTGGAAACACCATATATTTT. Residues: CASSPFNSLSGNTIYF.

The chain links TRBV6-6 to TRBJ1-2; TRBD1 matches 8 bases. J was trimmed by 0 bases and V by 6 bases; bases with no gene match: 3. CDR3 length equals 14 residues. Germline loops: CDR1 MNHNY, CDR2 SVGAGI (reference sequence). CDR3 amino acids: CASSRTGTNYGYTF. DNA of the CDR3: TGTGCCAGCAGCCGGACAGGGACTAACTATGGCTACACCTTC.

The J gene is TRBJ2-7, the V gene TRBV28; 8 bases are shared with TRBD1. The CDR3 extends over 13 amino acids. Looked up from germline, CDR1 is MDHEN and CDR2 is SYDVKM. V lost 5 bases to trimming and J lost 4 bases; unmatched junction nucleotides: 4. This CDR3 is CASSRDRFYEQYF. As DNA, the CDR3 is TGTGCCAGCAGTAGGGACAGGTTTTACGAGCAGTACTTC.

V gene TRBV5-4 combines with J gene TRBJ1-2, with 8 bases fitting TRBD1. J lost 4 bases, V lost 4 bases, and 0 bases had no gene match. The length of the CDR3 is 12 residues. From germline, CDR1 is SGHNT and CDR2 YYREEE (reference sequence). For the CDR3, the DNA is TGTGCCAGCAGCGACAGGGGCTATGGCTACACCTTC. This codes for CASSDRGYGYTF.